Listed below are T cell receptor beta chains from one sample, sequenced in a study of T cell responses to AZD1222 COVID-19 vaccine. TCRdb's copy holds only in-frame clones and misses some; the assay was immunoSEQ multiplex PCR. The repertoire holds some 140,000 clones, with approximately 89% as singletons. Sequencing was performed on peripheral blood, taken on day 0 of AZD1222 vaccination. These receptors originate from an adult in good health. CDR3s include the opening cysteine and the closing phenylalanine or tryptophan. Fields, in order: J gene, V gene, D gene, clone size, CDR3 DNA, CDR3 protein. The D gene is left open where the match is weak. The listing skips clone size in some rows; elsewhere it reads once, few, many or a size class.

>TRBJ2-3|TRBV12-3/TRBV12-4|NA|NA
TGTGCCAGCAGTTTGATCCGCACAGATACGCAGTATTTT
CASSLIRTDTQYF
>TRBJ1-5|TRBV6-4|TRBD1|once
TGTGCCAGCAACGACAGGGGTGGCCTTCAGCCCCAGCATTTT
CASNDRGGLQPQHF
>TRBJ2-7|TRBV9|TRBD2|NA
TGTGCCAGCTCCGCCAGCGGGAGGGCCTACGAGCAGTACTTC
CASSASGRAYEQYF
>TRBJ1-2|TRBV5-1|NA|NA
TGCGCCAGCAGCTTGAATATGCTCGGCTACACCTTC
CASSLNMLGYTF
>TRBJ1-1|TRBV5-5|NA|NA
TGTGCCAGCAGCTTGGTAGGAGTAAACACTGAAGCTTTCTTT
CASSLVGVNTEAFF
>TRBJ2-7|TRBV27|NA|once
TGTGCCAGCATCCCCAGTTCCTACGAGCAGTACTTC
CASIPSSYEQYF
>TRBJ2-2|TRBV6-5|NA|NA
TGTGCCAGCAGGAGTACCGGGGAGCTGTTTTTT
CASRSTGELFF
>TRBJ1-2|TRBV5-1|NA|NA
TGCGCCAGCAGCTCGACCATGGACAGATTCAGTGGCTACACCTTC
CASSSTMDRFSGYTF
>TRBJ2-2|TRBV7-2|NA|once
TGTGCCAGCAGCAAACAGGGTTCGACCGGGGAGCTGTTTTTT
CASSKQGSTGELFF
>TRBJ1-2|TRBV2|NA|NA
TGTGCCACCTGCAGGACGGACGACTATGGCTACACCTTC
CATCRTDDYGYTF
>TRBJ2-7|TRBV12-3/TRBV12-4|NA|NA
TGTGCCAGCAGCCGACTGCCTTACGACGAGCAGTACTTC
CASSRLPYDEQYF
>TRBJ2-7|TRBV5-4|NA|NA
TGTGCCAGCAGCTTGGTCTCCGCAGGGGGGGACGCCGAGCAGTACTTC
CASSLVSAGGDAEQYF
>TRBJ2-3|TRBV28|NA|NA
TGTGCCAGCAATCTTGGCGGAGACACAGATACGCAGTATTTT
CASNLGGDTDTQYF
>TRBJ1-6|TRBV28|TRBD1|NA
TGTGCCAGCAGCCCACAGGGACAGGGATATTCACCCCTCCACTTT
CASSPQGQGYSPLHF
>TRBJ2-2|TRBV7-9|NA|NA
TGTGCCAGCAGCCCCCAAGTGCCCGGCGTGGGGGAGCTGTTTTTT
CASSPQVPGVGELFF
>TRBJ1-4|TRBV25-1|NA|once
TGTGCCAGCAGTGTAGGGGAAAAACTGTTTTTT
CASSVGEKLFF
>TRBJ1-3|TRBV25-1|NA|NA
TGTGCCAGCAGTGAGGGGTATTACTCTGGAAACACCATATATTTT
CASSEGYYSGNTIYF
>TRBJ2-1|TRBV2|NA|once
TGTGCCAGCAGTGTAAATCCCCTGGGATACAATGAGCAGTTCTTC
CASSVNPLGYNEQFF
>TRBJ1-2|TRBV6-2/TRBV6-3|NA|NA
TGTGCCAGCAGTTACTATCTCGGCTACACCTTC
CASSYYLGYTF
>TRBJ2-1|TRBV7-3|NA|NA
TGTGCCAGCAGCTTAACGACGGACAATGAGCAGTTCTTC
CASSLTTDNEQFF